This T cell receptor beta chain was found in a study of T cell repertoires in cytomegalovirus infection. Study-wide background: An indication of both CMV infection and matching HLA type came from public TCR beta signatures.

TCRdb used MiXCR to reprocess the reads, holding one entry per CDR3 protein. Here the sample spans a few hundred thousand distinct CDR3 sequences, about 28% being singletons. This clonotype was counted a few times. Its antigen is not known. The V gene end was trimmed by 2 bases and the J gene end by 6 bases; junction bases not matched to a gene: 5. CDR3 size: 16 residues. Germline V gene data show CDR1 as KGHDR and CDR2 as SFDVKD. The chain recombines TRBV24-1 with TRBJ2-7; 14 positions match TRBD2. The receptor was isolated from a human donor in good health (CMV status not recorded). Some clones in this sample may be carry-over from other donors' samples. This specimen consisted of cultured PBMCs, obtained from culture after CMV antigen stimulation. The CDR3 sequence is CATSDSGLAGEGEQYF. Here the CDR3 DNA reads TGTGCCACCAGTGATTCGGGACTAGCGGGAGAAGGCGAGCAGTACTTC.